These 24 T cell receptor beta chains came from one sample sequenced in a study of blood T cell repertoires in COVID-19. Clones were sequenced by immunoSEQ multiplex PCR, and TCRdb holds only the in-frame ones, with some missing. The data show around 200,000 clones, with about 85% seen just once and around 20% held by the top ten. The sample was PBMCs or T cells enriched from blood (not recorded which). Source of these receptors: a man between 40 and 49 years old who had recovered from COVID-19.

The rearrangement links TRBV6-1 to TRBJ2-7; perhaps TRBD2 as D (6 bases). The germline V gene has CDR1 MNHNS and CDR2 SASEGT. V was clipped by 2 bases and J by 3 bases, with 14 bases between them. The CDR3 is made up of 15 amino acids. In DNA form, the CDR3 reads TGTGCCAGCAGTGAACTGGAACTAGCAGACTACGAGCAGTACTTC. Protein: CASSELELADYEQYF.

The V gene is TRBV28, the J gene TRBJ1-5, with D maybe TRBD1 (6 bases). The germline V gene encodes CDR1 MDHEN and CDR2 SYDVKM. Trimming left V 8 bases short and J 3 bases short, with 17 bases between. The CDR3 covers 15 residues. The CDR3 protein is CASGKTGQNNQPQHF. The CDR3 DNA reads as TGTGCCAGCGGCAAAACAGGACAGAACAATCAGCCCCAGCATTTT.

This clone has only a few counts. This chain links TRBV3-1 (or the pseudogene TRBV3-2) with TRBJ1-6; 11 bases match TRBD1. CDR1 is LGHDT and CDR2 is YNNKEL in the germline V gene (reference sequence). Trimming removed 4 bases from V and 9 bases from J; junction bases left unmatched: 2. This CDR3 contains 14 residues. Here the CDR3 reads CASSPGTGGSPLHF. In DNA form, the CDR3 reads TGTGCCAGCAGCCCCGGGACAGGGGGTTCACCCCTCCACTTT.

This clone was counted a few times. The rearrangement links TRBV4-1 to TRBJ1-5, with D unclear. V was clipped by 1 base and J by 0 bases, with 7 bases between them. Germline CDR1 reads MGHRA; CDR2 reads YSYEKL. This CDR3 region has 15 residues. This CDR3 reads CASSQVSDSNQPQHF. The CDR3 coding sequence is TGCGCCAGCAGCCAAGTGTCAGATAGCAATCAGCCCCAGCATTTT.

The gene calls are TRBV6-2 or TRBV6-3 and TRBJ1-1, with D possibly being TRBD1 (5 bases). The CDR3 is made up of 13 amino acids. Per germline, CDR1 MNHEY and CDR2 SVGEGT. V lost 2 bases, J lost 5 bases, and 9 bases lay in between. The CDR3 nucleotides are TGTGCCAGCAGTTACGGGAGGGGAACTGAAGCTTTCTTT. Its protein is CASSYGRGTEAFF.

This clone occurred once. The chain combines TRBV30 with TRBJ1-3; 8 nucleotides line up with TRBD1. J was trimmed by 1 base and V by 3 bases; bases with no gene match: 5. This CDR3 is built from 15 residues. Per germline, CDR1 GTSNPN and CDR2 SVGIG (reference sequence). The DNA for the CDR3 is TGTGCCTGGAGCTCCCAGGGGGCTTCTGGAAACACCATATATTTT. Translation: CAWSSQGASGNTIYF.

The CDR3 DNA reads TGTGCCAGCAGTTTAAGTCTAGCGGTATACAATGAGCAGTTCTTC. This gives the protein CASSLSLAVYNEQFF. The V gene is TRBV27, the J gene TRBJ2-1, with TRBD2 identical over 7 bases. The J segment lost 4 bases and the V segment lost 2 bases, leaving 5 bases of the junction unmatched. The CDR3 spans 15 residues. CDR1 MNHEY and CDR2 SMNVEV come from the germline V gene (reference sequence).

The gene calls are TRBV6-5 and TRBJ2-2, with 10 bases identical to TRBD1. Trimming at V came to 6 bases and at J to 4 bases, leaving 5 bases not matched to a gene. This CDR3 comprises 15 residues. Germline lookup yields CDR1 MNHEY and CDR2 SVGAGI. The DNA for the CDR3 is TGTGCCAGCAGGACAGGGGGCTGGGGCACCGGGGAGCTGTTTTTT. It encodes CASRTGGWGTGELFF.

This clone was seen only once. This chain connects TRBV18 to TRBJ1-1; D may be TRBD1 (5 bases). Trimming shortened V by 6 bases and J by 3 bases, and 11 bases separated the two germline ends. The CDR3 loop spans 13 amino acids. Per the germline V gene, CDR1 is KGHSH and CDR2 is LQKENI. The CDR3 here is CASSPGLDTEAFF. The CDR3 nucleotides are TGTGCCAGCTCGCCGGGACTCGACACTGAAGCTTTCTTT.

In this sample, this clone turned up once. The V and J genes are TRBV27 and TRBJ1-5; tentatively, D is TRBD1 (5 bases). The V and J ends lost 6 bases and 0 bases respectively, with 12 bases between them. Looked up from germline, CDR1 is MNHEY and CDR2 is SMNVEV (reference sequence). The CDR3 has 15 amino acids. The DNA of the CDR3 is TGTGCCAGCAGCCCTTGGGGGGATAGCAATCAGCCCCAGCATTTT. It codes for CASSPWGDSNQPQHF.

The chain has TRBV6-5 and TRBJ2-7; D is perhaps TRBD2 (6 bases). V was cut by 8 bases and J by 0 bases, with 11 bases left in between. Germline CDR1 reads MNHEY; CDR2 reads SVGAGI. The CDR3 contains 13 residues. As DNA, the CDR3 is TGTGCCAGCCAGTCTAGCGACTCCTACGAGCAGTACTTC. This sequence encodes CASQSSDSYEQYF.

The chain is built from TRBV12-3 or TRBV12-4 and TRBJ2-1; D is uncertain. V lost 1 base, J lost 13 bases, and 8 bases lay in between. This CDR3 comprises 11 residues. CDR3: CASSLVGRQFF. The CDR3 bases are TGTGCCAGCAGTTTAGTGGGCCGACAGTTCTTC.

J is TRBJ1-1 and V is TRBV6-5; the D gene is possibly TRBD1 (5 bases). CDR1 is MNHEY, CDR2 SVGAGI, per germline. CDR3 length equals 15 residues. The V end was cut by 5 bases, the J end by 3 bases, with 16 bases between. CDR3 residues: CASSLQTEGDTEAFF. The CDR3 DNA reads TGTGCCAGCAGTCTCCAAACAGAAGGGGACACTGAAGCTTTCTTT.

The chain links TRBV3-1 (or the pseudogene TRBV3-2) to TRBJ1-6; D perhaps matches TRBD1 (6 bases). Between the trimmed V and J ends, which lost 3 bases and 6 bases, there was a span of 12 bases. The CDR3 contains 15 residues. Germline lookup yields CDR1 LGHDT and CDR2 YNNKEL (reference sequence). DNA for the CDR3: TGTGCCAGCAGCCACCGGGACACCGCTAATTCACCCCTCCACTTT. It yields the protein CASSHRDTANSPLHF.

This clone was recorded only once. The gene calls are TRBV3-1 (or the pseudogene TRBV3-2) and TRBJ1-3; D remains ambiguous. V dropped 3 bases and J dropped 4 bases, with 4 bases sitting between them. The germline V gene encodes CDR1 LGHDT and CDR2 YNNKEL (reference sequence). This CDR3 has 12 amino acids. DNA of the CDR3: TGTGCCAGCAGCCAGGCCGGAAACACCATATATTTT. Translated: CASSQAGNTIYF.

The genes are TRBV12-3 or TRBV12-4 and TRBJ1-1; unclear D gene. Trimming pared 3 bases from V and 3 bases from J, leaving 8 bases between. The CDR3 contains 13 residues. CDR3 nucleotide sequence: TGTGCCAGCAGTTTTGTGAGGCACACTGAAGCTTTCTTT. It codes for CASSFVRHTEAFF.

The chain's CDR3 is CASSLVAAGIKNTIYF. As DNA, the CDR3 is TGTGCCAGCAGTTTGGTAGCGGCAGGGATTAAAAACACCATATATTTT. This sequence joins TRBV28 and TRBJ1-3, with D perhaps TRBD1 (5 bases). CDR1 is MDHEN and CDR2 is SYDVKM in the germline V gene. This CDR3 comprises 16 residues. V gave up 3 bases and J gave up 6 bases, with 18 bases separating them.

The chain has TRBV10-1 and TRBJ1-6; D possibly corresponds to TRBD1 (6 bases). Germline assignment: CDR1 WNHNN and CDR2 SYGVQD (reference sequence). The CDR3 has 13 amino acids. V dropped 6 bases and J dropped 9 bases, with 12 bases sitting between them. CDR3 DNA sequence: TGCGCCAGCAGCCCGGACAGACGTTCACCCCTCCACTTT. It codes for CASSPDRRSPLHF.

This chain links TRBV19 with TRBJ2-7; D perhaps matches TRBD2 (5 bases). CDR3 length: 14 amino acids. Trimming cost V 3 bases and J 0 bases, with 9 bases left between them. Germline loops: CDR1 LNHDA, CDR2 SQIVND (reference sequence). The CDR3 spells CASSIGEGSYEQYF. The DNA for the CDR3 is TGTGCCAGTAGTATCGGGGAAGGCTCCTACGAGCAGTACTTC.

This rearrangement joins TRBV7-9 to TRBJ1-4, with D possibly being TRBD1 (5 bases). Per germline, CDR1 SEHNR and CDR2 FQNEAQ (reference sequence). The CDR3 sequence is 15 residues long. Trimming took off 2 bases at V and 8 bases at J, with 15 bases between the two ends. The CDR3 loop reads CASSLKGHNYEKLFF. The CDR3 DNA reads TGTGCCAGCAGCTTAAAAGGACATAACTACGAAAAACTGTTTTTT.

The CDR3 reads CASSEPKLAGIQETQYF. CDR3 DNA: TGTGCCAGCAGTGAACCGAAGCTAGCGGGAATACAAGAGACCCAGTACTTC. This chain connects TRBV25-1 to TRBJ2-5, with TRBD2 identical over 9 bases. V trimming: 2 bases; J trimming: 2 bases; junction bases outside the gene matches: 9. The CDR3 consists of 17 residues. Germline V gives CDR1 MGHDK, CDR2 SYGVNS.

This clone was counted between two and nine times. The chain is built from TRBV4-3 and TRBJ1-2; weak D call: TRBD1 (5 bases). V was pared by 1 base and J by 2 bases, with 17 bases between. The germline V gene encodes CDR1 LGHNA and CDR2 YSLEER. The CDR3 loop spans 17 amino acids. CDR3 in DNA: TGCGCCAGCAGCCAAGTGCGGGGTCGCGGGGCCAACTATGGCTACACCTTC. Encoded protein: CASSQVRGRGANYGYTF.

V usage is TRBV6-5 and J usage is TRBJ1-3; no reliable D call. The V and J ends lost 8 bases and 3 bases respectively, with 17 bases between them. CDR3 length: 15 residues. Germline V CDR1 and CDR2: MNHEY, SVGAGI. The CDR3 coding sequence is TGTGCCAGCCGTACCCGGTCGGGAGGTGGAAACACCATATATTTT. The encoded protein is CASRTRSGGGNTIYF.

This chain joins TRBV7-2 and TRBJ2-7; 7 bases are shared with TRBD1. CDR1 SGHTA and CDR2 FQGNSA come from the germline V gene. J was trimmed by 4 bases and V by 6 bases; bases with no gene match: 3. CDR3 length equals 12 residues. CDR3 sequence (DNA): TGTGCCAGCAGTCGACAGGGTTACGAGCAGTACTTC. It codes for CASSRQGYEQYF.